This T cell receptor (beta chain) appears in the sequencing data of a study of shared clonotypes between healthy human individuals. Study observations and caveats: Some naive CD4 clonotypes, about 5%, turned up in common across several donors.

About this clone: Its target is not known.

V lost 1 base and J lost 0, with 3 bases in between. Per the germline V gene, CDR1 is LNHNV and CDR2 is YYDKDF (reference sequence). The CDR3 loop spans 14 amino acids. Only Caucasian adults living in Nashville, Tennessee served as donors. The assay was run at deep level. Each replicate PCR on the sorted subsets used 150 to 200 ng DNA (about 30,000 T cell genomes). TCRdb keeps only in-frame clones here, not all; method: immunoSEQ multiplex PCR. The table has 900,000 to 1,200,000 clones, about four fifths seen once. V usage is TRBV15 and J usage is TRBJ2-2; D is unresolved. The sequencing input was memory CD4+ T cells from PBMCs. Subset defined: CD45RA-negative fraction. This receptor was taken from a man aged 18 to 29 in good health. Some clones in this sample may be carry-over from other donors' samples. CDR3 protein: CATSRVANTGELFF. CDR3 DNA: TGTGCCACCAGCAGAGTGGCGAACACCGGGGAGCTGTTTTTT.